This TCR beta chain came from a study of cytomegalovirus exposure and HLA in healthy donors. This CDR3 has 15 residues. Germline values: CDR1 LNHDA, CDR2 SQIVND (reference sequence). The V end was cut by 0 bases, the J end by 3 bases, with 11 bases between. To note about this clone: The target antigen is unknown.

PCR employed 60 Vbeta and 13 Jbeta primers. Sequenced by immunoSEQ multiplex PCR; TCRdb stores in-frame clones only, minus some. The table records around 170,000 clones, 75% to 90% of them present only once. Broader study findings: Some public TCRs appeared in many individuals, while most sequences were rare. Researchers reported in a later analysis that a missense DCLRE1C variant was tied to TCR beta V- and J-gene trimming.

V is TRBV19 and J is TRBJ1-2, with D possibly TRBD1 on 6 matching bases. This TCR came from a woman between 18 and 30 years old in good health and CMV-seronegative. Sequencing was carried out using PBMCs. In DNA, the CDR3 is TGTGCCAGTAGTATAGACGTGACAGGCTACTATGGCTACACCTTC. As protein: CASSIDVTGYYGYTF. Filled out from reference TRBV19 and TRBJ1-2, the complete variable domain reads DGGITQSPKYLFRKEGQNVTLSCEQNLNHDAMYWYRQDPGQGLRLIYYSQIVNDFQKGDIAEGYSVSREKKESFPLTVTSAQKNPTAFYLCASSIDVTGYYGYTFGSGTRLTVV.